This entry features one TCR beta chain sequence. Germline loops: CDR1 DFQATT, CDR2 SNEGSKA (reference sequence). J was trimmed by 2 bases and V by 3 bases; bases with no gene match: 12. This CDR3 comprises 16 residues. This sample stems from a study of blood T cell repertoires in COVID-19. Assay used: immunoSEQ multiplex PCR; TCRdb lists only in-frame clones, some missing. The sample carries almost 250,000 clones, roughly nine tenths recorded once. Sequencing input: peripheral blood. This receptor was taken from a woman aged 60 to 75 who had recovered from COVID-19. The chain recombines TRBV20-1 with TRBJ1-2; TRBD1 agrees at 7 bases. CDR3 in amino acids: CSASGRDSRGNYGYTF. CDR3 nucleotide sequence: TGCAGTGCTAGTGGCCGGGATTCCAGGGGGAACTATGGCTACACCTTC.